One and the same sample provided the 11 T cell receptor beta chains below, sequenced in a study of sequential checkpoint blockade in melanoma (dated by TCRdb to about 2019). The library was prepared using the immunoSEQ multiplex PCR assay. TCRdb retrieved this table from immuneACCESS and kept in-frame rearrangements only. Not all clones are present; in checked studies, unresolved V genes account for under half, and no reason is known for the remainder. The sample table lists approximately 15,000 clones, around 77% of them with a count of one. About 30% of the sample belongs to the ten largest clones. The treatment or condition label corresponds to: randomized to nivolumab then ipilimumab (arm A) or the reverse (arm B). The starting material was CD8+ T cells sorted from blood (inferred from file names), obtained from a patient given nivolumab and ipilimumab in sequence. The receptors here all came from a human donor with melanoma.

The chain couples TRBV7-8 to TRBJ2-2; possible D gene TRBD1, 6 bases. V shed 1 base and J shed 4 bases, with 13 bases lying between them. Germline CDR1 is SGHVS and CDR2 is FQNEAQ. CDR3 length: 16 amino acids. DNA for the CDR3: TGTGCCAGCAGCTTAGATCCGGACAGTTTCACCGGGGAGCTGTTTTTT. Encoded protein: CASSLDPDSFTGELFF.

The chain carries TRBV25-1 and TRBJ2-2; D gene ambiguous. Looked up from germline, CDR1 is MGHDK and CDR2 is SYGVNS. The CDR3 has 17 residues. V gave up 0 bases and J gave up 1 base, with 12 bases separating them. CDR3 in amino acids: CASSEYGVELNTGELFF. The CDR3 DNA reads TGTGCCAGCAGTGAATATGGAGTGGAATTGAACACCGGGGAGCTGTTTTTT.

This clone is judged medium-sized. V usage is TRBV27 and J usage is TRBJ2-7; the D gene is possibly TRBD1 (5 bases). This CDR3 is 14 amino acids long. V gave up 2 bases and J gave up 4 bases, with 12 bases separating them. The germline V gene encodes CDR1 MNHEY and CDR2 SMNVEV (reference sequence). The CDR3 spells CASSLVGVGYEQYF. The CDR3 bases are TGTGCCAGCAGTTTAGTAGGGGTGGGGTACGAGCAGTACTTC.

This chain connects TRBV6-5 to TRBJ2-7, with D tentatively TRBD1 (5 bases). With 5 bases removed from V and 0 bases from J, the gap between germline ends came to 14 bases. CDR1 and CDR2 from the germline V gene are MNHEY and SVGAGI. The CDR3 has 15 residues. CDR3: CASSAGSDSSYEQYF. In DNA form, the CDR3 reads TGTGCCAGCAGTGCTGGCAGCGACAGCTCCTACGAGCAGTACTTC.

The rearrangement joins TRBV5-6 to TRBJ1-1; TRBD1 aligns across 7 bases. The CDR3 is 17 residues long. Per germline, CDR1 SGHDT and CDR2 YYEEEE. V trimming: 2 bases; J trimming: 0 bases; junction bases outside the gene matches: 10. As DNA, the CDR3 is TGTGCCAGCAGCTTAAGGGACAGCAACCATCTGAACACTGAAGCTTTCTTT. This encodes CASSLRDSNHLNTEAFF.

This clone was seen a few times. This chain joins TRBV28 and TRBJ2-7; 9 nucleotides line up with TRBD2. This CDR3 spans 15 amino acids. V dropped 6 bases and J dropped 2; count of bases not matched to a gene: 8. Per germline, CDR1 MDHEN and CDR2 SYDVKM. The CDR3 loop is CASSFGPSGTYEQYF. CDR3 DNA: TGTGCCAGCAGCTTTGGGCCTAGCGGGACCTACGAGCAGTACTTC.

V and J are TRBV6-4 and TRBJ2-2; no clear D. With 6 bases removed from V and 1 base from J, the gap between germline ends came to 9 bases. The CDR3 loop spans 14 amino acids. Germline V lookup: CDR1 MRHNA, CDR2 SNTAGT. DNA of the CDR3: TGTGCCAGCAGAGGAGTAGAGAACACCGGGGAGCTGTTTTTT. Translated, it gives CASRGVENTGELFF.

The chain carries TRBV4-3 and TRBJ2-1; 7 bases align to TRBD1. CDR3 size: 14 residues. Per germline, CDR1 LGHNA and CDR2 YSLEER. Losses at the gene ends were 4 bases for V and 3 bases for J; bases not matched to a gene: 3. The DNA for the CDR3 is TGCGCCAGCAGCCGGGACAGCTACTACAATGAGCAGTTCTTC. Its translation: CASSRDSYYNEQFF.

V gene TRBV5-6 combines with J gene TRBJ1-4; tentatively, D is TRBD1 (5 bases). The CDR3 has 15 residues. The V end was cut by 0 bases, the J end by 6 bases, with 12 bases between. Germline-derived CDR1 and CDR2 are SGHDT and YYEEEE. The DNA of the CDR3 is TGTGCCAGCAGCTTGGGGCAGGGAGGGTATGAAAAACTGTTTTTT. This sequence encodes CASSLGQGGYEKLFF.

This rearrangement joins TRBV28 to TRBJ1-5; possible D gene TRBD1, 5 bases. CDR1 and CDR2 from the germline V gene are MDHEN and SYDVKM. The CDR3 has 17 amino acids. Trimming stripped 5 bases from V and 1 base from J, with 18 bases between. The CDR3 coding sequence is TGTGCCAGCAGTAATTCGGCCGCCAAGGGGAGCAATCAGCCCCAGCATTTT. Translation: CASSNSAAKGSNQPQHF.

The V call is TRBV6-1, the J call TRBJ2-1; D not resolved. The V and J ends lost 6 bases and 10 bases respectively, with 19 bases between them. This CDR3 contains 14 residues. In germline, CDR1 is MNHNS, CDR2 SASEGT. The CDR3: CASSPSSNSVEQFF. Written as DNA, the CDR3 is TGTGCCAGCAGCCCAAGCTCTAACTCGGTGGAGCAGTTCTTC.